These T cell receptor beta chains were read from a single sample in a study of CD8+CD57+ T cells in acquired aplastic anemia. TCRdb recomputed calls from the reads with MiXCR, one row per CDR3 protein. The sample carries 50,000 to 70,000 distinct CDR3 sequences, about 56% recorded once. The material sequenced was sorted CD4+, CD8+, or CD8+CD57+ T cells (not recorded which) from PBMCs. Receptor source: a human donor in good health, serving as a control. The CDR3 runs from the conserved cysteine through the conserved F or W. Each record gives: J gene, D gene, V gene, CDR3 length, clone size, CDR3 protein, CDR3 DNA. A D gene is named only where the DNA matches it firmly. Only part of the rows carry a size: once, few, many, or a class if the clone is expanded.

j_call: TRBJ2-1; d_call: .; v_call: TRBV19; cdr3_length: 14; clone_size: .; cdr3_aa: CATKRGFGVLGQFF; cdr3_nt: TGTGCCACAAAAAGGGGATTCGGCGTGTTAGGGCAGTTCTTC
j_call: TRBJ2-3; d_call: TRBD2; v_call: TRBV10-2; cdr3_length: 17; clone_size: .; cdr3_aa: CASSETGTSGLTDTQYF; cdr3_nt: TGCGCCAGCAGTGAGACGGGGACTAGCGGGTTAACAGATACGCAGTATTTT
j_call: TRBJ2-3; d_call: TRBD1; v_call: TRBV7-4; cdr3_length: 14; clone_size: few; cdr3_aa: CASSSTGVADTQYF; cdr3_nt: TGTGCCAGCAGCTCGACAGGGGTGGCAGATACGCAGTATTTT
j_call: TRBJ2-3; d_call: .; v_call: TRBV7-2; cdr3_length: 13; clone_size: .; cdr3_aa: CASSLEGFPRRVF; cdr3_nt: TGTGCCAGCAGCTTAGAAGGTTTTCCGCGACGGGTCTTT
j_call: TRBJ2-7; d_call: TRBD2; v_call: TRBV4-1; cdr3_length: 15; clone_size: once; cdr3_aa: CASSQAGLAPYEQYF; cdr3_nt: TGCGCCAGCAGCCAAGCGGGACTAGCGCCCTACGAGCAGTACTTC
j_call: TRBJ1-2; d_call: .; v_call: TRBV5-4; cdr3_length: 19; clone_size: many; cdr3_aa: CASSFMLLSSGHLQGGYTF; cdr3_nt: TGTGCCAGCAGCTTTATGTTGCTCAGTTCGGGACACCTTCAAGGGGGCTACACCTTC
j_call: TRBJ1-1; d_call: .; v_call: TRBV9; cdr3_length: 14; clone_size: .; cdr3_aa: CASSPQSGNTEAFF; cdr3_nt: TGTGCCAGCAGCCCCCAATCAGGTAACACTGAAGCTTTCTTT
j_call: TRBJ1-3; d_call: .; v_call: TRBV10-2; cdr3_length: 11; clone_size: few; cdr3_aa: CASRDRNTIYF; cdr3_nt: TGCGCCAGCAGAGACAGGAACACCATATATTTT
j_call: TRBJ2-3; d_call: TRBD1; v_call: TRBV7-2; cdr3_length: 14; clone_size: .; cdr3_aa: CASSFRTGVDTQYF; cdr3_nt: TGTGCCAGCAGCTTCAGGACAGGGGTGGATACGCAGTATTTT
j_call: TRBJ1-6; d_call: TRBD1; v_call: TRBV19; cdr3_length: 13; clone_size: .; cdr3_aa: CASRDRGGSPLHF; cdr3_nt: TGTGCCAGTCGCGACAGGGGTGGCTCACCCCTCCACTTT
j_call: TRBJ2-3; d_call: .; v_call: TRBV29-1; cdr3_length: 17; clone_size: .; cdr3_aa: CSVVRVWSEDNPDTQYF; cdr3_nt: TGCAGCGTTGTTCGGGTATGGTCCGAGGACAACCCCGATACGCAGTATTTT
j_call: TRBJ2-1; d_call: .; v_call: TRBV7-9; cdr3_length: 11; clone_size: .; cdr3_aa: CASSLGTGEFF; cdr3_nt: TGTGCCAGCAGCTTAGGGACGGGGGAGTTCTTC
j_call: TRBJ1-1; d_call: .; v_call: TRBV10-3; cdr3_length: 13; clone_size: .; cdr3_aa: CAIEESMNTEAFF; cdr3_nt: TGTGCCATCGAGGAGAGCATGAACACTGAAGCTTTCTTT
j_call: TRBJ2-5; d_call: .; v_call: TRBV5-8; cdr3_length: 14; clone_size: once; cdr3_aa: CASSLGGQGGTQYF; cdr3_nt: TGTGCCAGCAGCTTGGGAGGTCAGGGGGGGACCCAGTACTTC
j_call: TRBJ1-2; d_call: .; v_call: TRBV15; cdr3_length: 14; clone_size: once; cdr3_aa: CATSRPEPMSSYTF; cdr3_nt: TGTGCCACCAGCAGACCCGAGCCTATGTCCTCGTACACCTTC
j_call: TRBJ1-2; d_call: .; v_call: TRBV5-6; cdr3_length: 14; clone_size: many; cdr3_aa: CASSLAGLNYGYTF; cdr3_nt: TGTGCCAGCAGCTTGGCAGGGCTGAACTATGGCTACACCTTC
j_call: TRBJ2-7; d_call: .; v_call: TRBV19; cdr3_length: 14; clone_size: once; cdr3_aa: CARQTGSRDYEQYF; cdr3_nt: TGTGCCAGACAAACAGGGTCAAGAGACTACGAGCAGTACTTC
j_call: TRBJ2-7; d_call: TRBD1; v_call: TRBV6-1; cdr3_length: 15; clone_size: many; cdr3_aa: CASSARDRSSYEQYF; cdr3_nt: TGTGCCAGCAGTGCCCGGGACAGAAGCTCCTACGAGCAGTACTTC
j_call: TRBJ1-2; d_call: .; v_call: TRBV5-4; cdr3_length: 16; clone_size: many; cdr3_aa: CASSLAGAYRNYGYTF; cdr3_nt: TGTGCCAGCAGCTTGGCTGGAGCATACAGGAACTATGGCTACACCTTC
j_call: TRBJ2-5; d_call: TRBD2; v_call: TRBV10-1; cdr3_length: 16; clone_size: .; cdr3_aa: CASSESTSGGQETQYF; cdr3_nt: TGCGCCAGCAGTGAGTCGACTAGCGGGGGGCAAGAGACCCAGTACTTC
j_call: TRBJ1-2; d_call: .; v_call: TRBV2; cdr3_length: 12; clone_size: .; cdr3_aa: CASSFGTDGYTF; cdr3_nt: TGTGCCAGCAGTTTTGGGACGGACGGCTACACCTTC
j_call: TRBJ1-6; d_call: .; v_call: TRBV6-9; cdr3_length: 10; clone_size: .; cdr3_aa: CASSYTALHF; cdr3_nt: TGTGCCAGCAGTTATACCGCCCTCCACTTT
j_call: TRBJ2-3; d_call: .; v_call: TRBV20-1; cdr3_length: 13; clone_size: few; cdr3_aa: CSAEPPGTDTQYF; cdr3_nt: TGCAGTGCTGAACCCCCGGGCACAGATACGCAGTATTTT
j_call: TRBJ2-7; d_call: .; v_call: TRBV10-2; cdr3_length: 11; clone_size: .; cdr3_aa: CASRDSYEQYF; cdr3_nt: TGCGCCAGCAGGGACTCCTACGAGCAGTACTTC
j_call: TRBJ1-5; d_call: .; v_call: TRBV14; cdr3_length: 9; clone_size: .; cdr3_aa: CASSQLQHF; cdr3_nt: TGTGCCAGCAGCCAGCTCCAGCATTTT
j_call: TRBJ2-1; d_call: TRBD1; v_call: TRBV19; cdr3_length: 14; clone_size: once; cdr3_aa: CASVRTGGTNEQFF; cdr3_nt: TGTGCCAGTGTAAGGACAGGGGGCACGAATGAGCAGTTCTTC
j_call: TRBJ2-3; d_call: TRBD2; v_call: TRBV6-4; cdr3_length: 15; clone_size: many; cdr3_aa: CASSDKAGGHDTQYF; cdr3_nt: TGTGCCAGCAGTGATAAAGCGGGAGGGCACGATACGCAGTATTTT
j_call: TRBJ2-7; d_call: TRBD2; v_call: TRBV9; cdr3_length: 16; clone_size: many; cdr3_aa: CASSVEGGLAGYEQYF; cdr3_nt: TGTGCCAGCAGCGTGGAGGGGGGACTAGCGGGCTACGAGCAGTACTTC
j_call: TRBJ2-5; d_call: TRBD2; v_call: TRBV11-2; cdr3_length: 18; clone_size: many; cdr3_aa: CASSLESRLAGYQETQYF; cdr3_nt: TGTGCCAGCAGCTTAGAGTCAAGACTAGCGGGGTACCAAGAGACCCAGTACTTC
j_call: TRBJ1-6; d_call: .; v_call: TRBV25-1; cdr3_length: 14; clone_size: once; cdr3_aa: CASADTGFNSPLHF; cdr3_nt: TGTGCCAGCGCTGACACAGGGTTCAATTCACCCCTCCACTTT
j_call: TRBJ1-2; d_call: .; v_call: TRBV6-4; cdr3_length: 13; clone_size: many; cdr3_aa: CASSVGRNYGYTF; cdr3_nt: TGTGCCAGCAGTGTGGGACGCAACTATGGCTACACCTTC
j_call: TRBJ2-1; d_call: TRBD2; v_call: TRBV5-1; cdr3_length: 18; clone_size: once; cdr3_aa: CASSPNPGTSQRYNEQFF; cdr3_nt: TGCGCCAGCAGCCCGAATCCCGGGACTAGCCAGAGGTACAATGAGCAGTTCTTC
j_call: TRBJ1-6; d_call: TRBD1; v_call: TRBV20-1; cdr3_length: 13; clone_size: many; cdr3_aa: CSARGTGNSLLHF; cdr3_nt: TGCAGTGCCAGAGGGACAGGGAATTCACTCCTCCACTTT
j_call: TRBJ2-7; d_call: .; v_call: TRBV3-1; cdr3_length: 15; clone_size: many; cdr3_aa: CASSQVVGGGNEQYF; cdr3_nt: TGTGCCAGCAGCCAAGTCGTGGGGGGCGGGAACGAGCAGTACTTC
j_call: TRBJ1-1; d_call: .; v_call: TRBV28; cdr3_length: 15; clone_size: many; cdr3_aa: CASNNGGVRNTEAFF; cdr3_nt: TGTGCCAGCAATAATGGGGGGGTTAGGAACACTGAAGCTTTCTTT
j_call: TRBJ1-1; d_call: .; v_call: TRBV20-1; cdr3_length: 15; clone_size: .; cdr3_aa: CSARGFPGIDTEAFF; cdr3_nt: TGCAGTGCTAGAGGTTTTCCTGGGATCGACACTGAAGCTTTCTTT
j_call: TRBJ2-7; d_call: .; v_call: TRBV6-5; cdr3_length: 14; clone_size: many; cdr3_aa: CASSYDGSRIEQYF; cdr3_nt: TGTGCCAGCAGTTACGATGGTTCCCGGATCGAGCAGTACTTC
j_call: TRBJ2-1; d_call: .; v_call: TRBV7-3; cdr3_length: 15; clone_size: many; cdr3_aa: CASSLIGGTEMEQFF; cdr3_nt: TGTGCCAGCAGCTTAATTGGCGGGACCGAGATGGAGCAGTTCTTC
j_call: TRBJ2-5; d_call: TRBD2; v_call: TRBV20-1; cdr3_length: 15; clone_size: .; cdr3_aa: CSARAGTSGQETQYF; cdr3_nt: TGCAGTGCTAGAGCCGGGACTAGCGGCCAAGAGACCCAGTACTTC
j_call: TRBJ1-6; d_call: .; v_call: TRBV6-1; cdr3_length: 14; clone_size: many; cdr3_aa: CASSRASGNSPLHF; cdr3_nt: TGTGCCAGCAGTCGGGCGAGCGGGAATTCACCCCTCCACTTT
j_call: TRBJ2-7; d_call: TRBD2; v_call: TRBV15; cdr3_length: 16; clone_size: once; cdr3_aa: CATSRGGSPTGYEQYF; cdr3_nt: TGTGCCACCAGCAGAGGCGGGAGCCCCACTGGCTACGAGCAGTACTTC
j_call: TRBJ1-1; d_call: .; v_call: TRBV7-9; cdr3_length: 11; clone_size: few; cdr3_aa: CASSLDSEAFF; cdr3_nt: TGTGCCAGCAGCTTGGACAGTGAAGCTTTCTTT
j_call: TRBJ2-5; d_call: TRBD2; v_call: TRBV20-1; cdr3_length: 16; clone_size: many; cdr3_aa: CSARVPSGRAEETQYF; cdr3_nt: TGCAGTGCTAGAGTCCCTAGCGGGAGGGCGGAGGAGACCCAGTACTTC
j_call: TRBJ2-3; d_call: .; v_call: TRBV6-5; cdr3_length: 14; clone_size: many; cdr3_aa: CASSSLTGTDTQYF; cdr3_nt: TGTGCCAGCAGTTCCCTGACAGGCACAGATACGCAGTATTTT
j_call: TRBJ1-2; d_call: .; v_call: TRBV7-2; cdr3_length: 13; clone_size: many; cdr3_aa: CASSLGKNYGYTF; cdr3_nt: TGTGCCAGCAGCTTGGGAAAGAACTATGGCTACACCTTC
j_call: TRBJ2-3; d_call: .; v_call: TRBV7-3; cdr3_length: 13; clone_size: .; cdr3_aa: CASSLTHTDTQYF; cdr3_nt: TGTGCCAGCAGCTTAACTCACACAGATACGCAGTATTTT
j_call: TRBJ1-2; d_call: TRBD1; v_call: TRBV10-3; cdr3_length: 13; clone_size: .; cdr3_aa: CAGRPGTAYGYTF; cdr3_nt: TGTGCCGGCAGACCCGGGACAGCCTATGGCTACACCTTC
j_call: TRBJ1-5; d_call: .; v_call: TRBV2; cdr3_length: 15; clone_size: .; cdr3_aa: CASSERRTSNQPQHF; cdr3_nt: TGTGCCAGCAGTGAGAGGCGGACTAGCAATCAGCCCCAGCATTTT
j_call: TRBJ2-7; d_call: .; v_call: TRBV19; cdr3_length: 15; clone_size: .; cdr3_aa: CASTLGGWGSYEQYF; cdr3_nt: TGTGCCAGTACCTTAGGTGGATGGGGGTCGTACGAGCAGTACTTC
j_call: TRBJ1-6; d_call: .; v_call: TRBV25-1; cdr3_length: 23; clone_size: .; cdr3_aa: CASSSVRLGGEQYFGDRASPLHF; cdr3_nt: .
j_call: TRBJ1-3; d_call: .; v_call: TRBV18; cdr3_length: 15; clone_size: few; cdr3_aa: CASSPSGSSGNTIYF; cdr3_nt: TGTGCCAGCTCACCATCGGGGTCGTCTGGAAACACCATATATTTT
j_call: TRBJ2-5; d_call: .; v_call: TRBV20-1; cdr3_length: 11; clone_size: many; cdr3_aa: CSASQKETQYF; cdr3_nt: TGCAGTGCTAGTCAAAAAGAGACCCAGTACTTC
j_call: TRBJ1-2; d_call: TRBD1; v_call: TRBV12-3/TRBV12-4; cdr3_length: 15; clone_size: .; cdr3_aa: CASSPTGATSYGYTF; cdr3_nt: TGTGCCAGCAGCCCTACAGGGGCGACCTCCTATGGCTACACCTTC
j_call: TRBJ1-6; d_call: .; v_call: TRBV3-1; cdr3_length: 14; clone_size: many; cdr3_aa: CASSPGRHNSPLHF; cdr3_nt: TGTGCCAGCAGCCCGGGACGGCATAATTCACCCCTCCACTTT
j_call: TRBJ2-7; d_call: TRBD2; v_call: TRBV29-1; cdr3_length: 15; clone_size: .; cdr3_aa: CSVNRLAGGSYEQYF; cdr3_nt: TGCAGCGTGAACCGACTAGCGGGGGGTTCCTACGAGCAGTACTTC